The entry that follows covers one T cell receptor beta chain sequence. Antigen unknown. Trimming took 7 bases from V and 0 from J, leaving 9 bases between them. The CDR3 is 13 residues long. CDR1 is LNHDA and CDR2 is SQIVND in the germline V gene (reference sequence). The sample originates from a study of CD8+CD57+ T cells in acquired aplastic anemia. About the study: On average, sorted CD4+ and CD8+ cells gave about 3.1 ug of DNA.

Genomic DNA provided the template from which TCR beta VDJ and CDR3 profiles were obtained. MiXCR was run by TCRdb on the reads, yielding one entry per CDR3 protein. The sample holds fewer than 250,000 distinct CDR3 sequences, roughly half seen once. Findings and limits, study-wide: Patients and controls shared just under 30 CD8+ CDR3 sequences, highly expressed in patients.

Flow cytometry had shown expanded CD8+CD57+ cells in the patients chosen for sequencing. The sequence was collected from a human donor with aplastic anemia. Sequencing used sorted CD4+, CD8+, or CD8+CD57+ T cells (not recorded which) from PBMCs. V gene TRBV19 combines with J gene TRBJ1-2; tentative D call: TRBD1 (6 bases). CDR3 DNA: TGTGCCAGTAAGGACAGCGCTAACTATGGCTACACCTTC. Encoded protein: CASKDSANYGYTF. Based on the CDR3 plus reference TRBV19 and TRBJ1-2, the full variable domain is DGGITQSPKYLFRKEGQNVTLSCEQNLNHDAMYWYRQDPGQGLRLIYYSQIVNDFQKGDIAEGYSVSREKKESFPLTVTSAQKNPTAFYLCASKDSANYGYTFGSGTRLTVV.